Presented here are 16 T cell receptor beta chains from one specimen sequenced in a study of T cell repertoires in cytomegalovirus infection. TCRdb called the reads again in MiXCR, with one record for every CDR3 protein. Of approximately 630,000 distinct CDR3 sequences listed, 24% are singletons. Sample: CD8+ T cells from PBMCs. These receptors were obtained from a human donor in good health (CMV status not recorded). Some clones in this sample may be carry-over from other donors' samples.

The chain carries TRBV7-9 and TRBJ2-7; 7 bases are shared with TRBD1. The germline gives CDR1 SEHNR, CDR2 FQNEAQ (reference sequence). Losses at the gene ends were 4 bases for V and 2 bases for J; bases not matched to a gene: 5. The CDR3 loop spans 14 amino acids. The CDR3 loop reads CASSSYRGAYEQYF. The CDR3 DNA is TGTGCCAGCAGCTCTTACAGGGGCGCCTACGAGCAGTACTTC.

The chain recombines TRBV10-1 with TRBJ1-1; 7 positions agree with TRBD1. Germline CDR1 and CDR2: WNHNN and SYGVQD (reference sequence). The junction had 5 bases not matched to a gene; V was cut back by 6 bases and J by 1 base. CDR3 length: 14 residues. The CDR3 is CASSLQGTNTEAFF. Written as DNA, the CDR3 is TGCGCCAGCAGCCTACAGGGGACGAACACTGAAGCTTTCTTT.

The rearrangement joins TRBV19 to TRBJ2-5; D perhaps matches TRBD2 (6 bases). The CDR3 loop spans 14 amino acids. V was trimmed by 6 bases and J by 4 bases, leaving 15 bases between them. The germline V gene has CDR1 LNHDA and CDR2 SQIVND (reference sequence). CDR3 in amino acids: CASRPAGGRETQYF. The CDR3 nucleotides read TGTGCCAGTAGACCCGCAGGAGGGCGAGAGACCCAGTACTTC.

This clonotype was observed a handful of times. The chain couples TRBV7-9 to TRBJ2-3; D is unclear. From germline, CDR1 is SEHNR and CDR2 FQNEAQ (reference sequence). V gave up 6 bases and J gave up 2 bases, with 12 bases separating them. The CDR3 has 14 residues. CDR3 DNA sequence: TGTGCCAGCAGTCACTTCTCAAACACAGATACGCAGTATTTT. Translated: CASSHFSNTDTQYF. Supplemented by reference TRBV7-9 and TRBJ2-3, the full variable domain reads DTGVSQNPRHKITKRGQNVTFRCDPISEHNRLYWYRQTLGQGPEFLTYFQNEAQLEKSRLLSDRFSAERPKGSFSTLEIQRTEQGDSAMYLCASSHFSNTDTQYFGPGTRLTVL.

This clonotype was counted only a few times. This chain connects TRBV6-2 or TRBV6-3 to TRBJ2-2; tentatively, D is TRBD1 (5 bases). CDR1 and CDR2 from the germline V gene are MNHEY and SVGEGT. With 0 bases removed from V and 6 bases from J, the gap between germline ends came to 11 bases. The CDR3 is 15 amino acids. In DNA, the CDR3 is TGTGCCAGCAGTTACTCGGTACAGGCCTCCGGGGAGCTGTTTTTT. Translating it yields CASSYSVQASGELFF.

The V gene is TRBV4-2, the J gene TRBJ2-7; possible D gene TRBD1, 6 bases. Germline CDR1 reads LGHNA; CDR2 reads YNFKEQ. V lost 3 bases and J lost 7, with 19 bases in between. The CDR3 covers 15 residues. CDR3 region: CASSQALDSVGEQYF. CDR3 nucleotides: TGTGCCAGCAGCCAGGCTTTGGACAGTGTTGGTGAGCAGTACTTC.

In this sample, this clonotype turned up many times. The chain recombines TRBV28 with TRBJ2-7, with a tentative D call TRBD1 (5 bases). V was pared by 6 bases and J by 0 bases, with 15 bases between. CDR1 is MDHEN, CDR2 SYDVKM, per germline. This CDR3 has 15 amino acids. The CDR3 bases are TGTGCCAGCAGCCCTAGGGGTTCTAGCTCCTACGAGCAGTACGTC. Amino acids: CASSPRGSSSYEQYV.

To note about this clonotype: The germline gene is not matched at one end of the junction; a read error may be the cause. The chain employs TRBV12-3 or TRBV12-4 and TRBJ2-1; D uncertain. The CDR3 is made up of 13 amino acids. The CDR3 region has the DNA TGTGTCAGCAGTTTGGGCTCCTACAATGAGCAGTTCTTC. This translates into CVSSLGSYNEQFF.

Comments on this clonotype: This may be a read error: a much more frequent sequence differs by one nucleotide. The rearrangement joins TRBV7-6 to TRBJ2-2, with 9 nucleotides matching TRBD1. Per germline, CDR1 SGHVS and CDR2 FNYEAQ. V shed 5 bases, J shed 7 bases, and the junction held 20 bases outside the gene matches. The CDR3 covers 19 residues. The CDR3 loop reads CASSQTADSGTGTIGELFF. CDR3 bases: TGTGCCAGCAGCCAAACAGCCGACTCCGGGACAGGGACCATCGGGGAGCTGTTTTTT.

This chain joins TRBV12-3 or TRBV12-4 and TRBJ1-2; 8 positions match TRBD1. The V segment lost 6 bases and the J segment 5 bases; nucleotides outside the gene matches: 14. The CDR3 runs 16 residues. In nucleotides, the CDR3 is TGTGCCAGCAGCCGTACGGACAGGGCCCTACGGTATGGCTACACCTTC. This codes for CASSRTDRALRYGYTF.

This clonotype was seen only a few times. The chain links TRBV29-1 to TRBJ2-1; no clear D gene. CDR1 is SQVTM, CDR2 ANQGSEA, per germline. The V and J ends lost 1 base and 4 bases respectively, with 5 bases between them. This CDR3 has 12 amino acids. Here the CDR3 DNA reads TGCAGCGTTGAAGCGGTTTACAATGAGCAGTTCTTC. The encoded protein is CSVEAVYNEQFF.

The V call is TRBV20-1, the J call TRBJ2-7; 7 nucleotides match TRBD1. CDR1 DFQATT and CDR2 SNEGSKA come from the germline V gene (reference sequence). Trimming cost V 2 bases and J 2 bases; bases outside gene matches: 9. The CDR3 totals 15 residues. The CDR3 DNA is TGCAGTGCTAGAAACGGTGTAGGGGGCACCTACGAGCAGTACTTC. It yields the protein CSARNGVGGTYEQYF.

The chain uses TRBV7-6 and TRBJ1-1, with D perhaps TRBD1 (5 bases). Trimming stripped 7 bases from V and 4 bases from J, with 13 bases between. The CDR3 sequence is 13 residues long. The germline V gene encodes CDR1 SGHVS and CDR2 FNYEAQ. DNA for the CDR3: TGTGCCAGCACCTCAGGGACCACCACTGAAGCTTTCTTT. It codes for CASTSGTTTEAFF.

With respect to this clonotype: The junction does not match germline at one end; this may be a read error. This rearrangement joins TRBV10-1 to TRBJ2-7; no reliable D call. The CDR3 totals 12 residues. Germline CDR1 is WNHNN and CDR2 is SYGVQD (reference sequence). The CDR3 nucleotides read TGCGCCAGTAGTGAGTCTGGGTACGAGCAGTACTTC. It yields the protein CASSESGYEQYF.

Only a few counts were recorded for this clonotype. V usage is TRBV7-8 and J usage is TRBJ2-1, with D tentatively TRBD1 or TRBD2 (5 bases each). The CDR3 is 16 residues long. Trimming took 2 bases from V and 7 from J, leaving 18 bases between them. Germline-derived CDR1 and CDR2 are SGHVS and FQNEAQ. The CDR3 loop reads CASSLPGLKRENEQFF. CDR3 coding DNA: TGTGCCAGCAGCTTACCGGGGCTGAAGAGGGAGAATGAGCAGTTCTTC.

The chain joins TRBV29-1 to TRBJ2-2, with D possibly TRBD1 on 5 matching bases. The CDR3 covers 12 residues. Germline V gene lookup returns CDR1 SQVTM and CDR2 ANQGSEA. V lost 4 bases and J 3 bases, leaving 6 bases between the germline ends. The CDR3 spells CSVVQDTGELFF. Here the CDR3 DNA reads TGCAGCGTTGTACAGGACACCGGGGAGCTGTTTTTT.